Given below is one T cell receptor beta chain in context. The data were taken from a study of T cells in tumors after PD-1 blockade. At the level of the study: During anti-PD-1 treatment, some patients continued daily vismodegib 150 mg. Blood samples averaged about 120,000 templates (range about 23,000-260,000) and more than 35,000 unique clonotypes.

Template: tumor biopsy or peripheral blood genomic DNA, roughly 600-6,004 ng per sample. Assay: immunoSEQ multiplex PCR; the TCRdb copy retains only in-frame clones and omits some. The sample carries tens of thousands of clones, roughly 73% recorded once. V lost 0 bases to trimming and J lost 4 bases; unmatched junction nucleotides: 6. The CDR3 has 16 residues. Germline V gives CDR1 MNHNY, CDR2 SVGAGI (reference sequence). V gene TRBV6-6 combines with J gene TRBJ2-1, with TRBD1 identical over 7 bases. This sequence was found in a human donor with basal cell carcinoma. This specimen consisted of PBMCs, obtained after anti-PD-1 treatment. The CDR3 spells CASSYSRQGQYNEQFF. The CDR3 DNA reads TGTGCCAGCAGTTACTCGAGGCAGGGACAGTACAATGAGCAGTTCTTC.